Given below is one T cell receptor (beta chain) in context. What it recognizes is unknown. These data belong to a study of a mutant IDH1 vaccine in newly diagnosed glioma. Study at large: Patients began vaccination 4-6 weeks after radiotherapy alone, or with temozolomide cycles. Averaging around 40 years of age, treated patients were around 60% male and 37.5% female.

The CDR3 is made up of 17 amino acids. CDR1 PRHDT and CDR2 FYEKMQ come from the germline V gene (reference sequence). The V end lost 1 base, the J end lost 0 bases, and 12 bases lay between the germline ends. Study observations and caveats: Vaccine-induced responses were seen in 93.3% of patients, spanning several MHC alleles.

Using immunoSEQ multiplex PCR, the repertoire was profiled, and TCRdb retains in-frame clones only, with some absent. Here the sample spans about 50,000 clones, approximately 84% being singletons. Time point: week 47, end of study. Each dose delivered 300 ug of mutant IDH1 20-mer peptide subcutaneously with imiquimod. The chain links TRBV13 to TRBJ1-4; D gene uncertain. The receptor was derived from a woman in her 30s with glioma. Some clones in this sample may be carry-over from other donors' samples. This specimen was PBMCs, taken from a glioma patient whose treatment included an IDH1 peptide vaccine. The CDR3 loop is CASSLAGYGATNEKLFF. The CDR3 DNA reads as TGTGCCAGCAGCTTAGCCGGGTATGGAGCAACTAATGAAAAACTGTTTTTT.